One sample yielded the 8 T cell receptor beta chains listed below, sequenced in a study of tumor-infiltrating lymphocytes in primary liver carcinoma. Priming with a constant-region primer yielded TCR beta cDNA from roughly 0.45 ug total RNA. Each TCR beta library was derived from three nested multiplex PCR rounds that employed slightly modified ARM-PCR. Researchers ran the first two PCR rounds for 10 cycles each with TRBV1-TRBV30 forward primers and a C-beta reverse primer. From the multiplex PCR reads, TCRdb called clonotypes with MiXCR, one entry per CDR3 protein. Of approximately 100,000 distinct CDR3 sequences in the sample, 65% to 75% were seen once. Starting material for RNA and DNA co-extraction consisted of about 17-30 mg of unsorted bulk tissue. The sample taken for sequencing was liver tumor tissue from sampling region 2. Subset meaning: tumor region T2, inferior pole. Receptors originate from a woman aged 55-69 years with primary liver carcinoma and hepatitis B virus infection.

About this clonotype itself: Possible read error: a much larger clone is one base away. The chain has TRBV5-1 and TRBJ2-1; D might be TRBD2 (6 bases). The CDR3 is made up of 15 amino acids. Germline V gives CDR1 SGHRS, CDR2 YFSETQ. The V and J ends lost 6 bases and 9 bases respectively, with 22 bases between them. The CDR3 region is CASNIGTGARVEQFF. The CDR3 DNA follows: TGCGCCAGCAATATCGGGACTGGCGCCCGCGTTGAGCAGTTCTTC.

The chain employs TRBV6-6 and TRBJ1-5; D unresolved. Trimming removed 7 bases from V and 5 bases from J, with 12 bases in between. This CDR3 contains 13 residues. CDR1 and CDR2 (germline): MNHNY, SVGAGI (reference sequence). Written as DNA, the CDR3 is TGTGCCAGCATCCGCCTAAGGGATCAGCCCCAGCATTTT. It is translated as CASIRLRDQPQHF.

A remark on this clonotype: At one of its ends the junction is not consistent with the germline gene, which may arise from a read error. The rearrangement links TRBV30 to TRBJ2-7; tentative D call: TRBD2 (6 bases). The CDR3 loop spans 15 amino acids. The germline gives CDR1 GTSNPN, CDR2 SVGIG (reference sequence). The DNA for the CDR3 is TGTGCCTGGAGTGTATGGGGGACTGCCTCCTACGAGCTGTACTTC. Encoded protein: CAWSVWGTASYELYF.

To note about this clonotype: The junction and the germline gene differ at one end; a read error may be behind it. The rearrangement joins TRBV12-3 or TRBV12-4 to TRBJ2-7; possible D gene TRBD1, 5 bases. The CDR3 totals 13 residues. The CDR3 DNA is TGTGCCAGCAGTAGGATAGGGGTCTACGAGCGGTACTTC. Its protein is CASSRIGVYERYF.

This clonotype was counted at least ten times. The chain is built from TRBV6-2 or TRBV6-3 and TRBJ2-7, with D possibly TRBD2 on 5 matching bases. The CDR3 totals 13 residues. Trimming took 1 base from V and 6 from J, leaving 10 bases between them. The germline V gene encodes CDR1 MNHEY and CDR2 SVGEGT. CDR3 nucleotides: TGTGCCAGCAGTTACTTTCTAGCCGGCGAGCAGTACTTC. Protein: CASSYFLAGEQYF.

Details on this clonotype: The germline gene is not matched at one end of the junction; a read error may be the cause. The J gene is TRBJ2-7, the V gene TRBV6-1; a possible D gene is TRBD1 (7 bases). From germline, CDR1 is MNHNS and CDR2 SASEGT. The CDR3 has 18 residues. The CDR3 bases are TGTGCCAGCGGTGATAGCCTGAAGGGGGCGGCGCGGGGCTACGAGCAGTACTTC. This sequence encodes CASGDSLKGAARGYEQYF.

As for this clonotype: The junction does not match germline at one end; this may be a read error. The CDR3 nucleotides read TGCAACGTTGTAGGCGGGAGGAGAGTCGACGAGCAGTACTTC. Translated: CNVVGGRRVDEQYF. The chain carries TRBV29-1 and TRBJ2-7; TRBD2 matches 8 bases. Germline CDR1 SQVTM, CDR2 ANQGSEA. The CDR3 sequence is 14 residues long.

Notes on this clonotype: One end of the junction fails to match germline, which may point to a read error. The J gene is TRBJ1-5, the V gene TRBV11-3; D is uncertain. The CDR3 runs 13 residues. Germline lookup yields CDR1 SGHNT and CDR2 YENEEA. CDR3 region: CASSLGGDQPQYF. CDR3 nucleotide sequence: TGTGCCAGCAGCTTAGGGGGAGATCAGCCCCAGTACTTT.